This TCR beta chain was sequenced during a study of T cell responses to AZD1222 COVID-19 vaccine. General study findings and limits: White British donors predominated, females outnumbered males, and clonal diversity was possibly underestimated. Only after the peak T cell response were repertoires sampled. Nearly half of spike-specific TCRs reportedly go after variant regions that carry no mutations.

The CDR3 loop spans 18 amino acids. The ends lost 5 bases at V and 7 bases at J; junction bases unmatched: 17. Germline V gene sequence: CDR1 SGHVS, CDR2 FQNEAQ. Clones were sequenced by immunoSEQ multiplex PCR, and TCRdb holds only the in-frame ones, with some missing. The sample lists fewer than 120,000 clones; around nine tenths were seen once. To note about this clone: Its antigen is not known.

This clonotype was sampled from an adult who received the AZD1222 COVID-19 vaccine. Here the sequenced sample was peripheral blood, taken 28 days after the second AZD1222 dose. This chain links TRBV7-8 with TRBJ1-5; 10 nucleotides agree with TRBD1. The CDR3 here is CASSPSDRGRIVKQPQHF. The CDR3 coding sequence is TGTGCCAGCAGCCCCTCCGACAGGGGGCGGATCGTTAAACAGCCCCAGCATTTT.